The subject of this entry is one T cell receptor beta chain. Its antigen is still unknown. The germline CDR1 and CDR2 sequences are SQVTM and ANQGSEA. This CDR3 spans 13 amino acids. Between the trimmed V and J ends, which lost 7 bases and 0 bases, there was a span of 10 bases. A 1 in 200,000 to 1 in 1 million T cell depth was the sequencing target. Here immunoSEQ multiplex PCR was the method, and the copy in TCRdb shows in-frame clones only, minus some. The table lists hundreds of thousands of clones, 60% to 75% of them singletons. This record comes from a study of cytotoxic CD8 clonotypes in ibrutinib-treated CLL. Study at large: Roughly 10 relapsed/refractory, approximately 15 treatment-naive; roughly 17 IGHV unmutated.

Study-wide results and caveats: Contraction or stability on treatment was seen for public clonotypes, which were uncommon. Clonality rose at ibrutinib response and fell back toward baseline at progression.

The chain couples TRBV29-1 to TRBJ2-1, with no clear D. The sequence was collected from a human donor with chronic lymphocytic leukemia. The source material was PBMCs, sampled after 24 months of ibrutinib treatment. CDR3 nucleotides: TGCAGCGGAATACTGGACTCCTACAATGAGCAGTTCTTC. It codes for CSGILDSYNEQFF.